This T cell receptor (beta chain) is drawn from a study of blood T cell repertoires in COVID-19. The overall study: Acute-phase and convalescent COVID-19 samples originated in the United States, Italy and Spain. PBMCs, B-cell-depleted T cells, or T cells were the source of the cDNA or gDNA that made up the material.

Per the original data handling: Reference gene primer amplification gave nucleated cell count estimates. Sequencing was performed with immunoSEQ multiplex PCR; in TCRdb, only in-frame clones are kept and a portion is missing. V and J calls plus clone size are reproduced from that table; the DNA served to infer D and trimming. The data hold fewer than 200,000 clones, with approximately 85% observed a single time. V dropped 4 bases and J dropped 1 base, with 7 bases sitting between them. The CDR3 consists of 12 residues. Per germline, CDR1 SQVTM and CDR2 ANQGSEA. Specimen: peripheral blood. This receptor was obtained from a man in his forties who had recovered from COVID-19. The rearrangement joins TRBV29-1 to TRBJ1-1, with D possibly TRBD1 on 5 matching bases. The CDR3 nucleotides are TGCAGCGTTGTGGGGGGGAACACTGAAGCTTTCTTT. It translates to CSVVGGNTEAFF.